This T cell receptor beta chain was sequenced for a study of blood T cell repertoires in COVID-19. On the study more broadly: Whether acute or convalescent, the COVID-19 samples came from the United States, Italy and Spain.

The data were produced by immunoSEQ multiplex PCR, yet TCRdb's version contains in-frame clones alone and is incomplete. This table has about 270,000 clones, 80% to 90% appearing once. Participant reports of clinical history set cohort assignment. The TCR sequence derives from a woman aged 30 to 39 with acute COVID-19. The material sequenced was PBMCs or T cells enriched from blood (not recorded which).

In DNA, the CDR3 is TGTGCCAGCAGTTTGGGACTAGCGGGATACAATGAGCAGTTCTTC. As protein: CASSLGLAGYNEQFF. V usage is TRBV2 and J usage is TRBJ2-1, with 13 bases lining up with TRBD2. V trimming: 5 bases; J trimming: 4 bases; junction bases outside the gene matches: 2. Germline V gives CDR1 SNHLY, CDR2 FYNNEI. The CDR3 loop spans 15 amino acids.